These 8 T cell receptor beta chains originate from one sample sequenced in a study of T cells in Graves' hyperthyroidism and ophthalmopathy. TCR beta CDR3 sequences were amplified from RNA transcripts. Carried out on the TCR CDR3, a first-round RT-PCR used the HTBI primer set. TCRdb itself ran the multiplex PCR reads through MiXCR, one entry per CDR3 protein. The table lists a few hundred thousand distinct CDR3 sequences, about an eighth of them singletons. Material for sequencing was blood. Source of these receptors: a woman aged 18-35 years with Graves' hyperthyroidism.

This clonotype was observed at least ten times. The J gene is TRBJ2-1, the V gene TRBV6-2 or TRBV6-3, with no clear D. The last part of the DNA fits TRBJ2-7 better; the J call may be wrong. CDR1 MNHEY and CDR2 SVGEGT come from the germline V gene. The CDR3 consists of 13 residues. CDR3 residues: CASSYSYGNEQYF. The CDR3 DNA follows: TGTGCCAGCAGTTACTCGTACGGTAATGAGCAGTACTTC.

This clonotype was found many times. The rearrangement links TRBV3-1 to TRBJ2-7; TRBD2 aligns across 8 bases. Germline values: CDR1 LGHDT, CDR2 YNNKEL (reference sequence). CDR3 length: 15 residues. V dropped 0 bases and J dropped 7; count of bases not matched to a gene: 8. The CDR3 protein is CASSQDTSGAWEQYF. The CDR3, as DNA: TGTGCCAGCAGCCAAGACACTAGCGGAGCGTGGGAGCAGTACTTC.

The rearrangement uses TRBV19 and TRBJ1-5; 9 bases agree with TRBD1. CDR3 length equals 15 residues. The germline V gene has CDR1 LNHDA and CDR2 SQIVND (reference sequence). V trimming: 6 bases; J trimming: 3 bases; junction bases outside the gene matches: 6. The CDR3: CASRGTGWINQPQHF. In DNA, the CDR3 is TGTGCCAGTAGGGGGACAGGGTGGATCAATCAGCCCCAGCATTTT. The whole variable domain, filled in from reference TRBV19 and TRBJ1-5, reads DGGITQSPKYLFRKEGQNVTLSCEQNLNHDAMYWYRQDPGQGLRLIYYSQIVNDFQKGDIAEGYSVSREKKESFPLTVTSAQKNPTAFYLCASRGTGWINQPQHFGDGTRLSIL.

Ten or more counts support this clonotype. The chain recombines TRBV2 with TRBJ2-5, with TRBD2 matching 9 bases. After removal of 3 bases from V and 4 bases from J, the junction contained 6 bases not matched to a gene. The germline CDR1 and CDR2 sequences are SNHLY and FYNNEI. This CDR3 spans 15 amino acids. As DNA, the CDR3 is TGTGCCAGCAGTGAGACTAGCGGAAGCAGAGAGACCCAGTACTTC. Translating it yields CASSETSGSRETQYF.

This clonotype is a singleton in its sample. This chain uses TRBV27 with TRBJ1-2; perhaps TRBD1 as D (5 bases). Germline loops: CDR1 MNHEY, CDR2 SMNVEV (reference sequence). The CDR3 has 13 residues. The V gene lost 4 bases and the J gene lost 3 bases, with 9 bases spanning the gap. The CDR3 nucleotides read TGTGCCAGCAGTTCCTGGGACCACTATGGCTACACCTTC. It yields the protein CASSSWDHYGYTF.

This clonotype appeared many times. This chain joins TRBV9 and TRBJ2-3; D possibly uses TRBD1 or TRBD2 (5 bases each). CDR3 length: 15 residues. Germline assignment: CDR1 SGDLS and CDR2 YYNGEE. Trimming shortened V by 0 bases and J by 3 bases, and 11 bases separated the two germline ends. CDR3 amino acids: CASSVGGVGTDTQYF. The CDR3 DNA sequence: TGTGCCAGCAGCGTAGGAGGGGTTGGGACAGATACGCAGTATTTT.

The chain joins TRBV2 to TRBJ1-1, with no clear D. Trimming took off 3 bases at V and 4 bases at J, with 9 bases between the two ends. Germline V gene data show CDR1 as SNHLY and CDR2 as FYNNEI. The CDR3 sequence is 13 residues long. CDR3 in DNA: TGTGCCAGCAGTGAGAGGAGGGTCACTGAAGCTTTCTTT. It specifies CASSERRVTEAFF.

This chain connects TRBV4-2 to TRBJ1-2; 7 nucleotides line up with TRBD1. Trimming removed 1 base from V and 3 bases from J; junction bases left unmatched: 2. The CDR3 is 14 amino acids. Per germline, CDR1 LGHNA and CDR2 YNFKEQ. In nucleotides, the CDR3 is TGTGCCAGCAGCCAAGTTCAGGGGGACTATGGCTACACCTTC. Protein sequence: CASSQVQGDYGYTF.